The source of this T cell receptor beta chain is a study of vaccination effects on CD4 cells after COVID-19. General study points: Only a single clone (1 of 255 vaccine-induced clones in healthy vaccinees) cross-reacted with common cold coronaviruses. Both infection-induced and vaccine-induced clones contracted markedly at late post-vaccination timepoints.

Note on this clone: Its antigen is unidentified.

Trimming took off 5 bases at V and 8 bases at J, with 12 bases between the two ends. CDR1 DFQATT and CDR2 SNEGSKA come from the germline V gene (reference sequence). This CDR3 region has 11 residues. Under the ViraFEST assay, PBMC were stimulated with viral peptide pools so that antigen-specific CD4+ T cells expanded. Sequencing was performed afterwards. Researchers isolated CD4+ T cells once about eleven days of culture had elapsed. Participants got two doses of BNT162b2 or mRNA-1273 vaccine. Cultures of a few million PBMC per well contained 9.5 to 10 IU/ml IL-2 plus 10 ug/ml peptides. Data came from immunoSEQ multiplex PCR; TCRdb stores just in-frame clones and leaves some out. The data hold fewer than 30,000 clones, with roughly 70% observed a single time.

Source: CD4+ T cells from PBMCs cultured with SARS-CoV-2 spike peptides, taken after COVID-19 vaccination. The J gene is TRBJ1-2, the V gene TRBV20-1; D is ambiguous. This TCR derives from a human donor who received a COVID-19 vaccine. CDR3 sequence reads: CSAPLADGYTF. For the CDR3, the DNA is TGCAGTGCTCCACTGGCCGACGGCTACACCTTC.